The following is a TCR beta chain sequence with its context. The antigen this receptor binds is unknown. It has no much larger one-base neighbor in the sample; base qualities were not kept. The data stem from a study of blood T cell repertoires in COVID-19 (dated by TCRdb to 2018 to 2020). The study in broad terms: Samples from collaborators originated in the United States, Italy and Spain and spanned both the acute and convalescent phases of COVID-19. Deeply sampled blood TCRbeta repertoires from subjects exposed to, actively infected with, or recovered from COVID-19 were included in the dataset. Where available, HLA class I and class II types were taken from metadata supplied by the sample provider and were not determined by assay-based typing. Samples were obtained from the ongoing ImmuneRACE study (first 160 participants) and from about 1,300 subjects provided by 6 global collaborators. The material from the prospective study consisted of cDNA or gDNA derived from T cells, B-cell-depleted T cells, or PBMCs. The repertoires were released in a freely available public database intended as a resource for research on the immune response to SARS-CoV-2. The sample metadata nearly always contained a de-identified subject ID, COVID-19 status, age in years and sex.

The immunoSEQ Assay, a bias-controlled multiplex PCR, was used to amplify TCRbeta CDR3 regions from genomic DNA. Per the original workflow: Within the assay, amplification of reference gene primers was used to estimate how many nucleated cells each sample contained. Sequence reads were collapsed and filtered to measure the absolute abundance of every unique TCRbeta CDR3 rearrangement. For each sample, productive Simpson clonality was calculated as the square root of Simpson's diversity index over productive rearrangements. Imported from immuneACCESS, the table was reduced by TCRdb to in-frame sequences with V and J called. These copies leave out some clones; in studies compared against another copy, an unresolved V gene accounts for under half, and the cause of the remainder is not known. From that table come the V and J calls and clone size; the DNA was used to work out D and trimming. This sample holds under 70,000 clones; roughly 84% were observed only once. The ten largest clones take up roughly 22% of the sample.

Study-level results and caveats: The quantity of clinical and demographic metadata differed by source and by participant and was supplied without curation.

Per the germline V gene, MNHNS is the CDR1 and SASEGT is the CDR2. The germline V end is reduced by 3 bases and the J end by 2 bases; junction bases left unmatched: 4. There are 15 amino acids in the CDR3, from cysteine to phenylalanine inclusive. The retained sequence is limited to the CDR3, 45 bases, with the frame set at the first base. The collaborating institutions used their own protocols to collect whole blood in K2EDTA tubes. For TCRbeta analysis, collaborator samples were shipped as frozen whole blood, as isolated PBMCs, or as DNA extracted from either sample type. The sample consisted of peripheral blood. The rearrangement joined TRBV6-1 to TRBJ2-3; the central 8 bases match TRBD2. The receptor comes from a woman of 80 years or more with active or convalescent COVID-19. The nucleotides read TGTGCCAGCAGTGATAGCGGGGCTTACACAGATACGCAGTATTTT. This translates into CASSDSGAYTDTQYF.